The rows below give T cell receptor beta chains drawn from one sample of a study of shared clonotypes between healthy human individuals. Sequencing used immunoSEQ multiplex PCR; TCRdb keeps in-frame clones, though not all of them. The sample shows around 2,000,000 clones, about 92% of them seen only once. Sequences were obtained from naive CD8+ T cells from PBMCs. The origin of the receptors is a man aged 18-30 years in good health. Some clones in this sample may be carry-over from other donors' samples. CDR3s include the opening cysteine and the closing phenylalanine or tryptophan. Each record gives: CDR3 DNA, CDR3 protein, J gene, V gene, D gene, clone size. A D gene is named only where the DNA matches it firmly. Not all rows give a size; the values are once, few, many and, for expanded clones, a class.

TGTGCCAGCAGTTTTTCAGCGGGAGAGCGGGCCGGGGAGCTGTTTTTT CASSFSAGERAGELFF TRBJ2-2 TRBV27 TRBD2 -
TGTGCCAGCGCCGGGACAGGGGGCTATGAGCAGTTCTTC CASAGTGGYEQFF TRBJ2-1 TRBV2 TRBD1 -
TGTGCCAGCAGCGTAGCTGGAATAAGGGGGCAGTCCGACTCTGGAAACACCATATATTTT CASSVAGIRGQSDSGNTIYF TRBJ1-3 TRBV9 TRBD1 -
TGTGCCAGCAGTTTAACGAGGACAGTCTACGAGCAGTACTTC CASSLTRTVYEQYF TRBJ2-7 TRBV27 - -
TGTGCCACCCAAAGTGCGGGCTCCTACGAGCAGTACTTC CATQSAGSYEQYF TRBJ2-7 TRBV15 - -
TGCGCCAGCCAGAGTTATAGCAATCAGCCCCAGCATTTT CASQSYSNQPQHF TRBJ1-5 TRBV10-1 - -
TGTGCCAGCAGCGACCGGGACACGAAAGGAGCTTTCTTT CASSDRDTKGAFF TRBJ1-1 TRBV7-6 - -
TGTGCCAGCAGCTTAGGGACAGTGAGGGATGGCTACACCTTC CASSLGTVRDGYTF TRBJ1-2 TRBV7-9 - -
TGCGCCAGCAGCCACACAATCCGGGACAGCTCCTACAATGAGCAGTTCTTC CASSHTIRDSSYNEQFF TRBJ2-1 TRBV4-1 TRBD1 -
TGTGCCAGCTCACCTACAGGGGGCACGTTCACCGGGGAGCTGTTTTTT CASSPTGGTFTGELFF TRBJ2-2 TRBV18 TRBD1 -
TGTGCCAGCATGGGGCACCTCTATAGCAATCAGCCCCAGCATTTT CASMGHLYSNQPQHF TRBJ1-5 TRBV6-1 - -
TGTGCCAGCTCCCAACGGGGGTCCTACAATGAGCAGTTCTTC CASSQRGSYNEQFF TRBJ2-1 TRBV7-9 - -
TGTGCCAGCAGTGAACTTCATTGGAGCAATCAGCCCCAGCATTTT CASSELHWSNQPQHF TRBJ1-5 TRBV2 - -
TGTGCCAGCAGGCGGCGGGAAGCAGACACCATATATTTT CASRRREADTIYF TRBJ1-3 TRBV11-2 - -
TGTGCCAGCCGAGGGAGCTCCTACGAGCAGTACTTC CASRGSSYEQYF TRBJ2-7 TRBV19 - -
TGTGCCAGTAACGTTTATGCAGGGAATAACTATGGCTACACCTTC CASNVYAGNNYGYTF TRBJ1-2 TRBV19 - -
TGTGCCAGCAGCTTCACCGGGACAGAGACCTACGAGCAGTACTTC CASSFTGTETYEQYF TRBJ2-7 TRBV7-9 TRBD1 -
TGTGCCAGCAGTTTTATTAGCAGAGGGGAGCTGTTTTTT CASSFISRGELFF TRBJ2-2 TRBV6-5 - once
TGCGCCAGCAGCTTCGGACTAGCGGGAGTTTACCAAGAGACCCAGTACTTC CASSFGLAGVYQETQYF TRBJ2-5 TRBV5-1 TRBD2 -
TGTGCCAGCAGCCCTAGCGGGGGCCTCCAAGAGACCCAGTACTTC CASSPSGGLQETQYF TRBJ2-5 TRBV28 TRBD2 -
TGTGCCAGCAGCGTCTATAGCGGATTCAGCTCCTACAATGAGCAGTTCTTC CASSVYSGFSSYNEQFF TRBJ2-1 TRBV9 - -
TGTGCCAGTAGTGAAGGGGGGAACGAAGCTTTCTTT CASSEGGNEAFF TRBJ1-1 TRBV19 - few
TGTGCCTCCGGGACTCGGGAACCGAACACTGAAGCTTTCTTT CASGTREPNTEAFF TRBJ1-1 TRBV2 - once
TGTGCCAGCAGACCGACTAGACAGCCCACTCGTGGCTACACCTTC CASRPTRQPTRGYTF TRBJ1-2 TRBV27 - -
TGTGCCAGCAGGAATAGGGCACGGTACACAGATACGCAGTATTTT CASRNRARYTDTQYF TRBJ2-3 TRBV7-9 - -
TGTGCCAGCAGCCCCACCTGGGGACTAGCGGGAAACACCGGGGAGCTGTTTTTT CASSPTWGLAGNTGELFF TRBJ2-2 TRBV7-9 TRBD2 -
TGTGCCAGCAGTTTAACAGGCCCTGATCAGCCCCAGCATTTT CASSLTGPDQPQHF TRBJ1-5 TRBV27 - -
TGCGCCAGCAGCCAGGGGTGGGAGCAGCCCCAGCATTTT CASSQGWEQPQHF TRBJ1-5 TRBV4-1 - -
TGTGCCAGTAGTATAGAGAGTAGCGCCAACAATGAGCAGTTCTTC CASSIESSANNEQFF TRBJ2-1 TRBV19 - -
TGTGCCAGCAGCTTAGAGGTGGGGGGGAGAAACATTCAGTACTTC CASSLEVGGRNIQYF TRBJ2-4 TRBV7-8 TRBD2 -
TGTGCCAGCAGTTTAAATCCGGGCACTGAAGCTTTCTTT CASSLNPGTEAFF TRBJ1-1 TRBV27 - -
TGTGCCAGCAGCGCTCTCACTGCGGTTGGGGCCAACGTCCTGACTTTC CASSALTAVGANVLTF TRBJ2-6 TRBV27 - -
TGTGCCAGCAGCTTATTTGGCTCCTACGAGCAGTACTTC CASSLFGSYEQYF TRBJ2-7 TRBV11-2 - -
TGTGCCAGCAGCTTAGCGGTCCTAGGGAGCTACAATGAGCAGTTCTTC CASSLAVLGSYNEQFF TRBJ2-1 TRBV11-1 - -
TGTGCCAGCAGCTTCTCAGATCACAATGAGCAGTTCTTC CASSFSDHNEQFF TRBJ2-1 TRBV7-3 - -
TGCGCCAGCAGCTGGAGGACAGGTCGAACCGGGGAGCTGTTTTTT CASSWRTGRTGELFF TRBJ2-2 TRBV4-3 TRBD1 -
TGTGCCTGGAGTGTAGAGGAGACCCAGTACTTC CAWSVEETQYF TRBJ2-5 TRBV30 - -
TGTGCCACCAGCAGAGTAGGACAGGGTATAGACGAGCAGTACTTC CATSRVGQGIDEQYF TRBJ2-7 TRBV15 TRBD1 -
TGTGCCAGCAGCTGGACTAGCGGGACCACAGATACGCAGTATTTT CASSWTSGTTDTQYF TRBJ2-3 TRBV7-6 TRBD2 -
TGTGCCATCAGTGAACTAGCGGGAGGTAGCAACAATGAGCAGTTCTTC CAISELAGGSNNEQFF TRBJ2-1 TRBV10-3 TRBD2 -
TGTGCCAGCAGCGGAGCTATGAGGGCGCGTGAGCAGTTCTTC CASSGAMRAREQFF TRBJ2-1 TRBV5-4 - -
TGTGCCAGCAGTTACTCGGACTTCGATGAGCAGTTCTTC CASSYSDFDEQFF TRBJ2-1 TRBV6-5 - -
TGTGCCAGCAGTCCGAGCGCCAATCAGCCCCAGCATTTT CASSPSANQPQHF TRBJ1-5 TRBV27 - -
TGTGCCAGCTCACCAGGGTACGGGGAGCTGTTTTTT CASSPGYGELFF TRBJ2-2 TRBV18 - -